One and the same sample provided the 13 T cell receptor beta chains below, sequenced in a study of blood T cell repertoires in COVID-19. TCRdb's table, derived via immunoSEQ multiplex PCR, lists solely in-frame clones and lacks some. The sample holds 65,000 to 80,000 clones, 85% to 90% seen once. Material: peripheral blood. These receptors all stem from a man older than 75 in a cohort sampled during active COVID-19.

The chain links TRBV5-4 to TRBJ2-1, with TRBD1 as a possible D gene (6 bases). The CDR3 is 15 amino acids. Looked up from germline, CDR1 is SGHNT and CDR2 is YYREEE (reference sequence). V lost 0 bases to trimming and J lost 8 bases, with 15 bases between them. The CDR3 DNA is TGTGCCAGCAGCTTGGGCCAGGGGAGAAACGATGAGCAGTTCTTC. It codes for CASSLGQGRNDEQFF.

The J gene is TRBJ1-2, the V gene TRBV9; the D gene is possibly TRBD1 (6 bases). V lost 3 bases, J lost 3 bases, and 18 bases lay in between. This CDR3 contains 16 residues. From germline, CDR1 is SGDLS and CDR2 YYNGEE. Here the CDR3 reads CASSGTQGLPDYGYTF. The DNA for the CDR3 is TGTGCCAGCAGCGGGACACAGGGCCTTCCGGACTATGGCTACACCTTC.

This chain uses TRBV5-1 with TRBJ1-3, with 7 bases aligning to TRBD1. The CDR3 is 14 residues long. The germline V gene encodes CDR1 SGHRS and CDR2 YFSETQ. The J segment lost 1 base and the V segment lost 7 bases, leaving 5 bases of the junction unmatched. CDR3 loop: CASRQGSSGNTIYF. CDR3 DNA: TGCGCCAGCCGACAGGGTAGTTCTGGAAACACCATATATTTT.

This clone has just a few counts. The CDR3 reads CASRLAGGPTGELFF. CDR3 coding DNA: TGCGCCAGCAGACTAGCGGGGGGGCCCACCGGGGAGCTGTTTTTT. The chain recombines TRBV5-1 with TRBJ2-2, with TRBD2 matching 13 bases. The CDR3 contains 15 residues. Trimming cost V 5 bases and J 4 bases; bases outside gene matches: 2. Germline loops: CDR1 SGHRS, CDR2 YFSETQ.

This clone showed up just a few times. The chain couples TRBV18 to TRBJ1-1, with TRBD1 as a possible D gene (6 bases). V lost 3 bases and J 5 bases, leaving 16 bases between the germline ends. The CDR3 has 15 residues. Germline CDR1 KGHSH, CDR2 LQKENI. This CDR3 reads CASSPIRGSWTEAFF. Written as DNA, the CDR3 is TGTGCCAGCTCACCTATCAGGGGAAGTTGGACTGAAGCTTTCTTT.

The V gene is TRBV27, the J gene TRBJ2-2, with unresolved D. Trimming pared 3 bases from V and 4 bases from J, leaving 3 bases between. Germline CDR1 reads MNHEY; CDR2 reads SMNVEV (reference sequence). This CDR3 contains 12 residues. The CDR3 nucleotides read TGTGCCAGCAGTTTCCGCACCGGGGAGCTGTTTTTT. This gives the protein CASSFRTGELFF.

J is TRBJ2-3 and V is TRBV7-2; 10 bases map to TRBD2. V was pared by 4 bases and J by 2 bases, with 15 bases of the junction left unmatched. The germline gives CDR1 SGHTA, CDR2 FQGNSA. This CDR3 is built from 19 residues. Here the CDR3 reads CASSSFGEAGGANTDTQYF. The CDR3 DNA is TGTGCCAGCAGCTCTTTCGGGGAAGCGGGGGGGGCGAACACAGATACGCAGTATTTT. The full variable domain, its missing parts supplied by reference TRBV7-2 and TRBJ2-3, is GAGVSQSPSNKVTEKGKDVELRCDPISGHTALYWYRQSLGQGLEFLIYFQGNSAPDKSGLPSDRFSAERTGGSVSTLTIQRTQQEDSAVYLCASSSFGEAGGANTDTQYFGPGTRLTVL.

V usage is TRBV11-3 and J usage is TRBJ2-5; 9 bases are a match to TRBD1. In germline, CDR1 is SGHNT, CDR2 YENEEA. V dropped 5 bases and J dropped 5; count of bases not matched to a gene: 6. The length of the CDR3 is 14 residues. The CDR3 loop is CASSKGQGLETQYF. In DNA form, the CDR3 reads TGTGCCAGCAGCAAGGGACAGGGCTTGGAGACCCAGTACTTC.

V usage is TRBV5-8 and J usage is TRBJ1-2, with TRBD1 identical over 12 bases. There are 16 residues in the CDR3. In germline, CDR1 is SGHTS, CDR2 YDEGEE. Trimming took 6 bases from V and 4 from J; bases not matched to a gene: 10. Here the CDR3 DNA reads TGTGCCAGCACTAATTACGGGACAGGGGGCCGCTATGGCTACACCTTC. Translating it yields CASTNYGTGGRYGYTF.

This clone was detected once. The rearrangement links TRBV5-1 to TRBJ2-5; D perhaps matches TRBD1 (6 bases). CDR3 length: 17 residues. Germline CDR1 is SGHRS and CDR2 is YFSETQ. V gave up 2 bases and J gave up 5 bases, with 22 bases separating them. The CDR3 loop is CASSLLGQKQRGETQYF. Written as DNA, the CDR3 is TGCGCCAGCAGCTTACTCGGACAGAAACAAAGAGGGGAGACCCAGTACTTC.

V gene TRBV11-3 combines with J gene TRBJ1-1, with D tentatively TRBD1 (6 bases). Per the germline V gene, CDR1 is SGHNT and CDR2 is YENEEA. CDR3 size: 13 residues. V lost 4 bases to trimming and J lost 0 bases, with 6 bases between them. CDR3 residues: CASSYRVNTEAFF. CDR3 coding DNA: TGTGCCAGCAGCTACAGGGTGAACACTGAAGCTTTCTTT.

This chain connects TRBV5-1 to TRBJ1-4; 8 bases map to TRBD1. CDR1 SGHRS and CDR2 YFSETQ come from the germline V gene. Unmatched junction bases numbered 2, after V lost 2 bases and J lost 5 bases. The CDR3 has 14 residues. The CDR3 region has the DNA TGCGCCAGCAGCTTACAGGGGGGGAATGAAAAACTGTTTTTT. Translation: CASSLQGGNEKLFF.

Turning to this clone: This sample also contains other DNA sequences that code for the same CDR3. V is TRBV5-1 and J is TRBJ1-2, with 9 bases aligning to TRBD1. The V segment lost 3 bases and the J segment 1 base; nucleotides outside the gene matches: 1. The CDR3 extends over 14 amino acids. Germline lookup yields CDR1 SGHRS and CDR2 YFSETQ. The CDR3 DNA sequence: TGCGCCAGCAGCTCGGGACAGGGTAACTATGGCTACACCTTC. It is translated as CASSSGQGNYGYTF.